Listed below are T cell receptor beta chains from one sample, sequenced in a study of molecular identifiers for immune sequencing clone quantification. TCRdb passed the PCR reads through MiXCR, listing each CDR3 protein once. This repertoire shows about 510,000 distinct CDR3 sequences, about a fifth found once; its top ten account for approximately 0.84%. The sample consisted of naive CD8+ T cells from blood, with Jurkat cell RNA spiked in. The receptors come from a human donor in good health. Some libraries in this study had Jurkat cell RNA spiked in. The CDR3 runs from the conserved cysteine through the conserved F or W. The order of the fields is V gene, CDR3 protein.

>TRBV29-1
CSVREGIGGELFF
>TRBV6-2/TRBV6-3
CASSYLGTTGSQYF
>TRBV12-5
CASGDPPLGQMNTEAFF
>TRBV30
CAWSGESSQYF
>TRBV28
CASVPGPGQGTGQPQHF
>TRBV11-2
CASSLGQGYMNTEAFF
>TRBV9
CASSATDRGYEQHF
>TRBV3-1
CASSLTMSYGYTF
>TRBV7-9
CASSFPQDRVFRETQCF
>TRBV6-2/TRBV6-3
CASSTKDRVNREQYF
>TRBV2
CASSEARYSNQPQHF
>TRBV14
CASSLLGLAYNEQFF
>TRBV7-8
CASSLTGGLGETQYF
>TRBV6-2/TRBV6-3
CASSYSGTDIIPTQYF
>TRBV5-4
CASSTATGSYEQYF